This is a list of T cell receptor beta chains from one sample in a study of shared clonotypes between healthy human individuals. The data were produced by immunoSEQ multiplex PCR, yet TCRdb's version contains in-frame clones alone and is incomplete. The sample has millions of clones, 85% to 95% seen once. Material: naive CD8+ T cells sorted from blood. These receptors all stem from a young man in good health. The CDR3 runs from the conserved cysteine through the conserved F or W. D genes are given only for firm matches. Expanded clones are given a class, and other clones once, few, many or no size at all.

size,V,D,J,DNA,CDR3
NA,TRBV6-6,TRBD1,TRBJ1-2,TGTGCCAGCAGTTACTTGACAGGGGCACATGGCTACACCTTC,CASSYLTGAHGYTF
NA,TRBV5-3,NA,TRBJ2-2,TGTGCCAGATACCGGGGAGAAATGTCATCAATGGTGGTCGGGGAGCTGTTTTTT,CARYRGEMSSMVVGELFF
once,TRBV4-2,NA,TRBJ2-3,TGTGCCAGCAGCCAACCGCCGGGTCCCCAACCCACAGATACGCAGTATTTT,CASSQPPGPQPTDTQYF
once,TRBV6-1,NA,TRBJ1-6,TGTGCCAGCAGTGGGGGAAGCATTATCTTCCTTTCACCCCTCCACTTT,CASSGGSIIFLSPLHF
NA,TRBV14,NA,TRBJ1-1,TGTGCCAGCAGCCAAGATGTCAGGCCTGAAGCTTTCTTT,CASSQDVRPEAFF
NA,TRBV10-2,TRBD1,TRBJ2-4,TGCGCCAGCAGTGATGAGGACAGGGTAAAAAACATTCAGTACTTC,CASSDEDRVKNIQYF
NA,TRBV18,TRBD1,TRBJ1-6,TGTGCCAGCTCACAGGACAGGGGGTTTTTCACCCTCCACTTT,CASSQDRGFFTLHF
NA,TRBV13,NA,TRBJ1-1,TGTGCCAGCAGCTTAGTTTTTGAGGGTTACACTGAAGCTTTCTTT,CASSLVFEGYTEAFF
NA,TRBV7-9,NA,TRBJ1-4,TGTGCCAGCAGCTTAGCTAACGAGGCGGCTAATGAAAAACTGTTTTTT,CASSLANEAANEKLFF
NA,TRBV27,TRBD2,TRBJ2-7,TGTGCCAGCAGTTTCGGACCGGGAGGTATCTACGAGCAGTACTTC,CASSFGPGGIYEQYF
NA,TRBV7-5,NA,TRBJ1-1,TGTGCCAGAAGCTCCTTAAGGACTGAAGCTTTCTTT,CARSSLRTEAFF
NA,TRBV7-9,TRBD1,TRBJ1-2,TGTGCCAGCAGCTCTAGTGACAGGGTTGGATATGGCTACACCTTC,CASSSSDRVGYGYTF
NA,TRBV4-2,NA,TRBJ1-2,TGTGCCAGCAGCCAAGTAGTTACAGGGAGGACGAACTATGGCTACACCTTC,CASSQVVTGRTNYGYTF
NA,TRBV4-2,NA,TRBJ1-1,TGTGCCAGCAGCCAAGAGACGGATGGTTACACTGAAGCTTTCTTT,CASSQETDGYTEAFF
NA,TRBV27,TRBD1,TRBJ1-1,TGTGCCAGCAGTCTAGGGACAGGGCCCACTGAAGCTTTCTTT,CASSLGTGPTEAFF
NA,TRBV6-6,NA,TRBJ2-7,TGTGCCAGCAGTTACATGGGGCCGCCAGCCTACGAGCAGTACTTC,CASSYMGPPAYEQYF
NA,TRBV4-1,NA,TRBJ1-2,TGCGCCAGCAGCCAAGAAACAGGGACCGTCTATGGCTACACCTTC,CASSQETGTVYGYTF
NA,TRBV5-8,TRBD2,TRBJ2-3,TGTGCCAGCAGCCCCGGGACTAGCAGGCCAGATACGCAGTATTTT,CASSPGTSRPDTQYF
NA,TRBV7-8,NA,TRBJ2-1,TGTGCCAGCAGCTGGGACCGGGATGAGCAGTTCTTC,CASSWDRDEQFF
NA,TRBV13,NA,TRBJ2-5,TGTGCCAGCAGCTTATTGGGTGTTGGCCAAGAGACCCAGTACTTC,CASSLLGVGQETQYF
NA,TRBV15,NA,TRBJ1-6,TGTGCCACCAGCAGAGGTCCTCTCTCCTATAATTCACCCCTCCACTTT,CATSRGPLSYNSPLHF
NA,TRBV28,NA,TRBJ1-5,TGTGCCAGCAGTTCAGCTCAGCCCCAGCATTTT,CASSSAQPQHF
NA,TRBV5-6,NA,TRBJ2-7,TGTGCCAGCAGCTTGGCGGGGGCAGCCTACGAGCAGTACTTC,CASSLAGAAYEQYF
NA,TRBV6-1,NA,TRBJ2-7,TGTGCCAGCAGTGTCTGGACGGCCTCCTACGAGCAGTACTTC,CASSVWTASYEQYF
once,TRBV13,NA,TRBJ1-2,TGTGCCAGCAGCACGGGACGGACGGGGTATGGCTACACCTTC,CASSTGRTGYGYTF
once,TRBV4-3,TRBD2,TRBJ2-7,TGCGCCAGCAGCCAAGAGCTAGCGGGAGCCTACGAGCAGTACTTC,CASSQELAGAYEQYF
NA,TRBV5-5,TRBD1,TRBJ2-7,TGTGCCAGCAGCTGGGGACAGGGTGTAGACGAGCAGTACTTC,CASSWGQGVDEQYF
once,TRBV21-1,NA,TRBJ2-1,TGTGCCAGCAGCGTAACCTGCAGGGGATTTTTGTTCGATGAGCAGTTCTTC,CASSVTCRGFLFDEQFF
NA,TRBV11-2,NA,TRBJ2-5,TGTGCCAGCAGCCTACCGGACGGGTTGACCCAGTACTTC,CASSLPDGLTQYF